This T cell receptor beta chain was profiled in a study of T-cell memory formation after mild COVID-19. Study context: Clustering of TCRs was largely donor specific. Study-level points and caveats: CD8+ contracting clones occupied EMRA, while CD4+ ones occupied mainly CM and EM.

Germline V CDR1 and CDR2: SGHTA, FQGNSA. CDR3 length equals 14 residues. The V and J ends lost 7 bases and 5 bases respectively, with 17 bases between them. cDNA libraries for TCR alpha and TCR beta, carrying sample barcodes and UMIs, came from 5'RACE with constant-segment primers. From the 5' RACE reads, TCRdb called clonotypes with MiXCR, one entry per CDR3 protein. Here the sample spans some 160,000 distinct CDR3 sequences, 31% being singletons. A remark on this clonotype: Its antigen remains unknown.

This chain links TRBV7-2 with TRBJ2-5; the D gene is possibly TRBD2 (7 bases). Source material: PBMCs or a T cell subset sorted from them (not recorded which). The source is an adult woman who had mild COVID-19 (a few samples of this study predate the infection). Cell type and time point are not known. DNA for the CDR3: TGTGCCAGCACCCTGGGGGGGGCGGGGGAGACCCAGTACTTC. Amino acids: CASTLGGAGETQYF.